Presented here are 18 T cell receptor beta chains from one specimen sequenced in a study of OX40 agonist ivuxolimab in advanced cancers. The protocol was immunoSEQ multiplex PCR, while the TCRdb copy is restricted to in-frame clones and leaves out a portion. Of under 14,000 clones listed, roughly 81% are singletons. The sample was CD4+ or CD8+ T cells sorted from blood, taken in a trial of the OX40 agonist ivuxolimab. The receptors were sampled from an adult with an advanced solid tumor such as melanoma, head and neck, liver or kidney cancer.

This clone appeared once. This chain connects TRBV6-5 to TRBJ1-1; the match to TRBD1 covers 9 bases. CDR3 length: 15 amino acids. J gave up 4 bases and V 2 bases, and 5 bases lay outside the gene matches. The V gene's germline CDR1 is MNHEY and CDR2 SVGAGI. CDR3 loop: CASSYRTGAFTEAFF. As DNA, the CDR3 is TGTGCCAGCAGTTACAGGACAGGGGCTTTCACTGAAGCTTTCTTT.

This clone was observed once. The V gene is TRBV10-3, the J gene TRBJ2-1; 10 nucleotides match TRBD1. The CDR3 totals 16 residues. Germline CDR1 reads ENHRY; CDR2 reads SYGVKD. Trimming at V came to 3 bases and at J to 4 bases, leaving 6 bases not matched to a gene. CDR3 bases: TGTGCCATCAGTGACGGGAGGGACAGGGGTTACAATGAGCAGTTCTTC. Translating it yields CAISDGRDRGYNEQFF.

The chain carries TRBV9 and TRBJ2-7; 7 positions agree with TRBD1. After removal of 0 bases from V and 4 bases from J, the junction contained 7 bases not matched to a gene. The CDR3 is 15 residues long. Germline lookup yields CDR1 SGDLS and CDR2 YYNGEE. In nucleotides, the CDR3 is TGTGCCAGCAGCGTAGCAATTCAGGGGGAATACGAGCAGTACTTC. Protein product: CASSVAIQGEYEQYF.

The rearrangement uses TRBV10-3 and TRBJ2-5; D call uncertain. V lost 2 bases and J lost 2, with 9 bases in between. CDR1 is ENHRY, CDR2 SYGVKD, per germline. The CDR3 is 14 residues long. The CDR3 loop is CAISEVGQQETQYF. The DNA of the CDR3 is TGTGCCATCAGTGAGGTCGGGCAGCAAGAGACCCAGTACTTC.

The rearrangement uses TRBV27 and TRBJ2-1, with TRBD2 identical over 9 bases. J gave up 2 bases and V 5 bases, and 4 bases lay outside the gene matches. Germline V CDR1 and CDR2: MNHEY, SMNVEV (reference sequence). The CDR3 spans 15 residues. The CDR3 DNA sequence: TGTGCCAGCAGTGTGGCGGGGGGGCCCTACAATGAGCAGTTCTTC. Translating it yields CASSVAGGPYNEQFF.

This sequence joins TRBV6-1 and TRBJ2-1; perhaps TRBD2 as D (6 bases). CDR1 is MNHNS and CDR2 is SASEGT in the germline V gene. The CDR3 is 12 residues long. V lost 8 bases to trimming and J lost 6 bases, with 11 bases between them. This chain's CDR3 is CASFNGGNEQFF. DNA of the CDR3: TGTGCCAGCTTCAACGGGGGCAATGAGCAGTTCTTC.

The chain uses TRBV11-2 and TRBJ1-2; the D gene is possibly TRBD1 (6 bases). The CDR3 is made up of 16 amino acids. V lost 5 bases, J lost 5 bases, and 21 bases lay in between. Germline V CDR1 and CDR2: SGHAT, FQNNGV. The DNA for the CDR3 is TGTGCCAGCAGCCCCAAACCGGGACAATCCCTTTATGGCTACACCTTC. Translating gives CASSPKPGQSLYGYTF.

The table lists this clone with a few counts. J is TRBJ1-2 and V is TRBV2; the D gene is possibly TRBD1 (5 bases). The CDR3 loop spans 14 amino acids. Per germline, CDR1 SNHLY and CDR2 FYNNEI. V lost 5 bases and J lost 1, with 11 bases in between. The chain's CDR3 is CASSPGGGNYGYTF. The DNA for the CDR3 is TGTGCCAGCAGTCCGGGCGGGGGTAACTATGGCTACACCTTC.

The V call is TRBV27, the J call TRBJ1-3; no clear D. This CDR3 has 14 residues. Trimming removed 0 bases from V and 8 bases from J, with 11 bases in between. Germline V gives CDR1 MNHEY, CDR2 SMNVEV (reference sequence). CDR3 nucleotide sequence: TGTGCCAGCAGTTTATCGGTCGGGGTGGACACCATATATTTT. Its translation: CASSLSVGVDTIYF.

The chain recombines TRBV7-3 with TRBJ2-2; D remains ambiguous. The germline V gene encodes CDR1 SGHTA and CDR2 FQGTGA. CDR3 length equals 11 residues. Deletions cut 0 bases from V and 7 bases from J, with 0 bases between. The CDR3 region has the DNA TGTGCCAGCAGCTTAACCGGGGAGCTGTTTTTT. The encoded protein is CASSLTGELFF.

In nucleotides, the CDR3 is TGCAGTGCTAGCATAGGTTCACCCCTCCACTTT. Protein: CSASIGSPLHF. This sequence joins TRBV20-1 and TRBJ1-6, with no clear D. Germline V lookup: CDR1 DFQATT, CDR2 SNEGSKA (reference sequence). The ends were cut back, 3 bases at V and 9 bases at J, with 6 bases in the middle. CDR3 length equals 11 residues.

This clone is labeled large. J is TRBJ2-1 and V is TRBV28; 12 bases agree with TRBD2. Trimming at V came to 5 bases and at J to 8 bases, leaving 10 bases not matched to a gene. This CDR3 comprises 16 residues. The germline gives CDR1 MDHEN, CDR2 SYDVKM. CDR3 coding DNA: TGTGCCAGCAGTCTTATTTCTAGCGGGAGGGCCGATGAGCAGTTCTTC. Its protein product is CASSLISSGRADEQFF.

J is TRBJ1-1 and V is TRBV30, with D maybe TRBD1 (6 bases). Trimming removed 3 bases at V and 8 bases at J, with 10 bases between. CDR3 length: 11 residues. CDR1 is GTSNPN and CDR2 is SVGIG in the germline V gene (reference sequence). The CDR3: CAWSKRGEAFF. The CDR3 DNA sequence: TGTGCCTGGAGCAAGAGGGGGGAAGCTTTCTTT.

The chain employs TRBV2 and TRBJ2-2, with 10 bases matching TRBD2. With 2 bases clipped from V and 5 bases from J, the junction kept 2 bases outside the gene matches. The germline CDR1 and CDR2 sequences are SNHLY and FYNNEI. The CDR3 sequence is 15 residues long. CDR3: CASSEIAGGTGELFF. CDR3 bases: TGTGCCAGCAGTGAAATAGCGGGAGGTACCGGGGAGCTGTTTTTT.

The J gene is TRBJ2-2, the V gene TRBV19; D may be TRBD2 (5 bases). Per germline, CDR1 LNHDA and CDR2 SQIVND (reference sequence). This CDR3 is built from 17 residues. The germline V and J ends were trimmed by 1 base and 1 base, with 13 bases remaining between them. CDR3 in DNA: TGTGCCAGTAGTATAGTACCACCGGACTTGAACACCGGGGAGCTGTTTTTT. Its protein product is CASSIVPPDLNTGELFF.

This sequence joins TRBV4-1 and TRBJ2-4; 9 bases are shared with TRBD1. CDR3 length: 17 residues. The V gene end was trimmed by 0 bases and the J gene end by 8 bases; junction bases not matched to a gene: 11. CDR1 is MGHRA and CDR2 is YSYEKL in the germline V gene. The CDR3 region is CASSQEGQGPPGDIQYF. The CDR3 coding sequence is TGCGCCAGCAGCCAAGAGGGACAGGGCCCTCCAGGAGACATTCAGTACTTC.

This chain joins TRBV4-3 and TRBJ1-4, with D possibly matching TRBD1 (5 bases). Germline V CDR1 and CDR2: LGHNA, YSLEER. V dropped 3 bases and J dropped 5 bases, with 13 bases sitting between them. The CDR3 consists of 15 residues. CDR3 DNA sequence: TGCGCCAGCAGCCAGGGGGGGGGTCTCAATGAAAAACTGTTTTTT. Translation gives CASSQGGGLNEKLFF.

This chain connects TRBV6-5 to TRBJ1-5; D is possibly TRBD1 (5 bases). Deletions cut 6 bases from V and 10 bases from J, with 19 bases between. From germline, CDR1 is MNHEY and CDR2 SVGAGI. This CDR3 is 14 amino acids long. CDR3 sequence reads: CASSTGTASSPQHF. The CDR3 nucleotides read TGTGCCAGCAGCACCGGGACTGCCTCCAGTCCCCAGCATTTT.